This T cell receptor beta chain was captured by sequencing in a study of shared clonotypes between healthy human individuals. General study points: A reduction in generation probabilities was seen for non-shared clonotypes relative to those shared by all four donors.

Data came from immunoSEQ multiplex PCR; TCRdb stores just in-frame clones and leaves some out. The sample holds more than 1.2 million clones, 97% to 99% seen once. V lost 4 bases and J lost 7, with 10 bases in between. Germline CDR1 and CDR2: MDHEN and SYDVKM. The CDR3 totals 12 residues. Note on this clone: What it recognizes is unknown.

The sample taken for sequencing was naive CD4+ T cells sorted from blood. Documented subset: CD45RA+ positively selected. The chain employs TRBV28 and TRBJ1-2, with D possibly matching TRBD1 (5 bases). The source is a man younger than 45 in good health. The CDR3 DNA reads TGTGCCAGCAGTTCCTCAGGGAGTGGCTACACCTTC. Amino acid sequence: CASSSSGSGYTF.